Following are 10 T cell receptor beta chains from one sample sequenced in a study of cytomegalovirus exposure and HLA in healthy donors. PCR used 60 Vbeta primers and 13 Jbeta primers. Generated by immunoSEQ multiplex PCR, the TCRdb table keeps only in-frame clones and is missing some. This repertoire shows roughly 180,000 clones, over 65% found once; its top ten account for around 1.5%. The sequencing input was PBMCs. The receptor source for this set is a man aged 18-30 years in good health and CMV-seronegative.

A single count supports this clone. The chain links TRBV9 to TRBJ2-1, with 11 bases matching TRBD2. V trimming: 3 bases; J trimming: 3 bases; junction bases outside the gene matches: 2. The CDR3 consists of 15 residues. Per the germline V gene, CDR1 is SGDLS and CDR2 is YYNGEE. In DNA form, the CDR3 reads TGTGCCAGCAGCGAGACTAGCGGGGACTACAATGAGCAGTTCTTC. This translates into CASSETSGDYNEQFF.

V is TRBV6-1 and J is TRBJ1-1, with no clear D. The CDR3 has 13 residues. Trimming stripped 6 bases from V and 0 bases from J, with 8 bases between. Looked up from germline, CDR1 is MNHNS and CDR2 is SASEGT. The DNA of the CDR3 is TGTGCCAGCAGACCGAGCATGAACACTGAAGCTTTCTTT. Its translation: CASRPSMNTEAFF.

This CDR3 is CASSLSGSGGEKLFF. Here the CDR3 DNA reads TGCGCCAGCAGCTTGAGCGGGTCAGGGGGAGAAAAACTGTTTTTT. The rearrangement links TRBV5-1 to TRBJ1-4; 7 bases are a match to TRBD1. After removal of 1 base from V and 8 bases from J, the junction contained 8 bases not matched to a gene. CDR1 and CDR2 (germline): SGHRS, YFSETQ. The CDR3 runs 15 residues.

This sequence joins TRBV2 and TRBJ2-7; 9 positions agree with TRBD1. Trimming cost V 7 bases and J 6 bases; bases outside gene matches: 19. The CDR3 contains 17 residues. The germline V gene has CDR1 SNHLY and CDR2 FYNNEI. CDR3 sequence reads: CASISTENRGRDGEQYF. DNA for the CDR3: TGTGCCAGCATAAGTACAGAGAACAGGGGGCGCGACGGCGAGCAGTACTTC.

The chain combines TRBV7-2 with TRBJ1-5; 8 nucleotides agree with TRBD1. There are 15 residues in the CDR3. Germline lookup yields CDR1 SGHTA and CDR2 FQGNSA. Trimming removed 2 bases from V and 3 bases from J; junction bases left unmatched: 3. As DNA, the CDR3 is TGTGCCAGCAGCTTAAACAGGGGGATCAATCAGCCCCAGCATTTT. Translated, it gives CASSLNRGINQPQHF.

The gene calls are TRBV9 and TRBJ2-1, with 9 bases aligning to TRBD1. The length of the CDR3 is 13 residues. Germline V lookup: CDR1 SGDLS, CDR2 YYNGEE. V was pared by 3 bases and J by 6 bases, with 1 base of the junction left unmatched. The CDR3 loop reads CASSGTGANEQFF. The CDR3 nucleotides are TGTGCCAGCAGCGGGACAGGGGCCAATGAGCAGTTCTTC.

This clone showed up just a few times. The chain uses TRBV5-6 and TRBJ1-5, with 7 bases identical to TRBD1. The CDR3 is 16 residues long. Germline CDR1 and CDR2: SGHDT and YYEEEE. V lost 3 bases and J lost 2; bases outside the gene matches: 8. CDR3: CASSYTGDTGNQPQHF. Written as DNA, the CDR3 is TGTGCCAGCAGCTACACAGGGGATACGGGCAATCAGCCCCAGCATTTT.

This rearrangement joins TRBV19 to TRBJ1-2, with D maybe TRBD1 (5 bases). The CDR3 spans 14 residues. Trimming removed 6 bases from V and 6 bases from J, with 17 bases in between. Germline loops: CDR1 LNHDA, CDR2 SQIVND (reference sequence). DNA of the CDR3: TGTGCCAGTAGAGTATCAGGGCGCGGTCATGGCTACACCTTC. Its protein is CASRVSGRGHGYTF.

The V and J genes are TRBV5-1 and TRBJ1-1, with a tentative D call TRBD1 (5 bases). This CDR3 spans 16 amino acids. CDR1 SGHRS and CDR2 YFSETQ come from the germline V gene. Trimming shortened V by 1 base and J by 5 bases, and 18 bases separated the two germline ends. The CDR3 bases are TGCGCCAGCAGCTTGTCAGGGTTCGGCCCAGAAACTGAAGCTTTCTTT. It yields the protein CASSLSGFGPETEAFF.

V is TRBV5-1 and J is TRBJ2-7, with TRBD2 as a possible D gene (6 bases). This CDR3 is built from 14 residues. Germline-derived CDR1 and CDR2 are SGHRS and YFSETQ. V lost 6 bases, J lost 3 bases, and 16 bases lay in between. CDR3 sequence: CASTREPGLYEQYF. The CDR3 DNA is TGCGCCAGCACCCGGGAGCCAGGGCTCTACGAGCAGTACTTC.